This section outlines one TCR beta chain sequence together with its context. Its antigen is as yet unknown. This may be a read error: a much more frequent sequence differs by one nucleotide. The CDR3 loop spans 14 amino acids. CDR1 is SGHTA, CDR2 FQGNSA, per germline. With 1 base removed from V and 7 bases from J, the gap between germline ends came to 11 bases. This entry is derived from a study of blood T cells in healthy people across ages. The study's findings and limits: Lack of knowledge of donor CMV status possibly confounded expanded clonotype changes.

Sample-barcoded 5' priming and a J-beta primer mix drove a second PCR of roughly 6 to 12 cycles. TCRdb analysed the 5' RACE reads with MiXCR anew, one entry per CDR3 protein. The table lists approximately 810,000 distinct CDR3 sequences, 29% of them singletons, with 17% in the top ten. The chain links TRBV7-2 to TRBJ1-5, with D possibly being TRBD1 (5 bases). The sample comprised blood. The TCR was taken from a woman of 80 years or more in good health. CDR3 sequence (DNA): TGTGCCAGCAGCTTAGTACAGGAAGGGCAGCCCCAGCATTTT. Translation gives CASSLVQEGQPQHF.